A single sample is the source of the 30 T cell receptor beta chains below, sequenced in a study of radiotherapy plus CTLA-4 blockade in lung cancer. The table came from immunoSEQ multiplex PCR; TCRdb's copy has only in-frame clones and leaves some out. The sample lists roughly 42,000 clones; approximately 79% were seen once. This sample comprised peripheral blood, obtained from a patient treated with radiotherapy plus ipilimumab. Receptors originate from a human donor with non-small cell lung cancer that progressed on radiotherapy plus ipilimumab.

The rearrangement links TRBV2 to TRBJ1-2; D not certain. The ends were cut back, 6 bases at V and 7 bases at J, with 15 bases in the middle. This CDR3 contains 13 residues. CDR1 is SNHLY, CDR2 FYNNEI, per germline. The CDR3 region has the DNA TGTGCCAGCAGGGGAGGAGCCCGGAGTGGCTACACCTTC. Its translation: CASRGGARSGYTF.

The V call is TRBV9, the J call TRBJ2-1; maybe TRBD2 (5 bases). CDR3 length equals 16 residues. Germline assignment: CDR1 SGDLS and CDR2 YYNGEE. V was cut by 2 bases and J by 7 bases, with 19 bases left in between. The CDR3: CASSVGLVPSKNEQFF. The CDR3 bases are TGTGCCAGCAGCGTTGGACTGGTACCTTCGAAAAATGAGCAGTTCTTC.

The chain couples TRBV6-1 to TRBJ2-1, with no clear D. Trimming pared 3 bases from V and 0 bases from J, leaving 15 bases between. Germline values: CDR1 MNHNS, CDR2 SASEGT. The CDR3 is 17 amino acids. The CDR3 sequence is CASSEKDRGSSYNEQFF. CDR3 in DNA: TGTGCCAGCAGTGAGAAGGATCGCGGTAGCTCCTACAATGAGCAGTTCTTC.

This clone was counted only a few times. V is TRBV6-6 and J is TRBJ1-5; weak D call: TRBD1 (5 bases). Germline CDR1 MNHNY, CDR2 SVGAGI (reference sequence). CDR3 size: 12 residues. The V end was cut by 2 bases, the J end by 9 bases, with 8 bases between. CDR3 DNA sequence: TGTGCCAGCAGTTACGGGGGAGGGCCCCAGCATTTT. Translating gives CASSYGGGPQHF.

This clone was recorded a few times. V is TRBV4-2 and J is TRBJ1-2; 7 nucleotides agree with TRBD1. CDR3 length: 16 amino acids. Germline V lookup: CDR1 LGHNA, CDR2 YNFKEQ. V shed 0 bases, J shed 6 bases, and the junction held 10 bases outside the gene matches. CDR3 nucleotides: TGTGCCAGCAGCCAAGATGTTGGAGGGGGCGCCGATGGCTACACCTTC. It encodes CASSQDVGGGADGYTF.

This chain joins TRBV29-1 and TRBJ1-2; a possible D gene is TRBD1 (6 bases). V lost 8 bases and J 6 bases, leaving 16 bases between the germline ends. This CDR3 spans 12 amino acids. Looked up from germline, CDR1 is SQVTM and CDR2 is ANQGSEA. The CDR3 bases are TGCAGCACTCAAGGGGGGGCCCATGGCTACACCTTC. Amino acids: CSTQGGAHGYTF.

The V call is TRBV19, the J call TRBJ1-2; 10 positions match TRBD1. With 5 bases clipped from V and 8 bases from J, the junction kept 17 bases outside the gene matches. The CDR3 consists of 17 residues. The V gene's germline CDR1 is LNHDA and CDR2 SQIVND (reference sequence). The CDR3 region has the DNA TGTGCCAGTAGTCCAGCGGGCTCCCGGGACAGGGGCCAAGGCTACACCTTC. Its protein product is CASSPAGSRDRGQGYTF.

The chain is built from TRBV10-2 and TRBJ2-3; unclear D gene. CDR1 WSHSY and CDR2 SAAADI come from the germline V gene. V lost 6 bases to trimming and J lost 5 bases, with 6 bases between them. The CDR3 has 11 amino acids. The CDR3 DNA is TGCGCCAGCAGCGCTATAGATACGCAGTATTTT. Its protein product is CASSAIDTQYF.

This clone has more than one count but fewer than ten. The J gene is TRBJ2-1, the V gene TRBV6-6, with TRBD2 matching over 16 bases. There are 14 residues in the CDR3. Looked up from germline, CDR1 is MNHNY and CDR2 is SVGAGI (reference sequence). V lost 6 bases and J lost 12; bases outside the gene matches: 5. The CDR3 sequence: CASSAGTSGGVQFF. The CDR3 DNA reads TGTGCCAGCAGCGCCGGGACTAGCGGGGGGGTGCAGTTCTTC.

The gene calls are TRBV6-6 and TRBJ2-2, with D hard to call. V was pared by 7 bases and J by 0 bases, with 6 bases between. Germline assignment: CDR1 MNHNY and CDR2 SVGAGI (reference sequence). The CDR3 covers 13 residues. The CDR3 protein is CASTTPNTGELFF. In nucleotides, the CDR3 is TGTGCCAGCACTACTCCGAACACCGGGGAGCTGTTTTTT.

This clone was found a few times. The chain carries TRBV6-5 and TRBJ1-5; possibly TRBD1 for D (5 bases). Deletions cut 6 bases from V and 6 bases from J, with 15 bases between. The CDR3 is 14 residues long. Germline CDR1 is MNHEY and CDR2 is SVGAGI. The DNA for the CDR3 is TGTGCCAGCAGACCTGGGGTCGACAGTCAGCCCCAGCATTTT. This codes for CASRPGVDSQPQHF.

The chain combines TRBV4-1 with TRBJ1-4; D is ambiguous. Between the trimmed V and J ends, which lost 1 base and 10 bases, there was a span of 4 bases. CDR1 and CDR2 from the germline V gene are MGHRA and YSYEKL. The CDR3 loop spans 11 amino acids. The CDR3 region has the DNA TGCGCCAGCAGCCAAGGAGGAAAACTGTTTTTT. It encodes CASSQGGKLFF.

V is TRBV4-2 and J is TRBJ1-2; TRBD1 agrees at 11 bases. CDR3 length: 16 residues. V shed 0 bases, J shed 2 bases, and the junction held 2 bases outside the gene matches. Per the germline V gene, CDR1 is LGHNA and CDR2 is YNFKEQ. The CDR3 nucleotides are TGTGCCAGCAGCCAAGAGGGGACAGGGGGGAACTATGGCTACACCTTC. Amino acid sequence: CASSQEGTGGNYGYTF.

J is TRBJ1-5 and V is TRBV19, with 7 bases lining up with TRBD1. The CDR3 is made up of 15 amino acids. Looked up from germline, CDR1 is LNHDA and CDR2 is SQIVND (reference sequence). J lost 4 bases, V lost 5 bases, and 8 bases had no gene match. The CDR3 sequence is CASSDTWDSNQPQHF. As DNA, the CDR3 is TGTGCCAGTAGTGACACGTGGGACAGTAATCAGCCCCAGCATTTT.

The V and J genes are TRBV10-3 and TRBJ2-3; TRBD2 agrees at 9 bases. The CDR3 has 14 residues. Germline V gene data show CDR1 as ENHRY and CDR2 as SYGVKD. Trimming at V came to 6 bases and at J to 4 bases, leaving 5 bases not matched to a gene. The CDR3 region has the DNA TGTGCCATCAGGGAGAGCGGGGGGTCAGATACGCAGTATTTT. Residues: CAIRESGGSDTQYF.

The V and J genes are TRBV5-1 and TRBJ2-1; D is possibly TRBD2 (6 bases). Trimming took 0 bases from V and 10 from J, leaving 11 bases between them. CDR1 and CDR2 from the germline V gene are SGHRS and YFSETQ. The CDR3 sequence is 13 residues long. DNA for the CDR3: TGCGCCAGCAGCTTGGACGGCGCGGGGGAGCAGTTCTTC. This sequence encodes CASSLDGAGEQFF.

The chain couples TRBV18 to TRBJ2-7; perhaps TRBD1 as D (6 bases). Germline CDR1 is KGHSH and CDR2 is LQKENI. The V gene lost 7 bases and the J gene lost 6 bases, with 19 bases spanning the gap. The CDR3 totals 14 residues. The CDR3 nucleotides read TGTGCCAGCTTAACGAACCAGGGGTCACCCGAGCAGTACTTC. It translates to CASLTNQGSPEQYF.

V and J are TRBV6-6 and TRBJ1-5; 7 bases fit TRBD1. Germline V gene sequence: CDR1 MNHNY, CDR2 SVGAGI (reference sequence). Losses at the gene ends were 6 bases for V and 2 bases for J; bases not matched to a gene: 7. CDR3 size: 15 residues. Here the CDR3 DNA reads TGTGCCAGCAGCTTCGACAGGGCTCGCAATCAGCCCCAGCATTTT. Residues: CASSFDRARNQPQHF.

The chain couples TRBV7-9 to TRBJ2-1; 14 bases align to TRBD2. V shed 2 bases and J 7 bases; nucleotides not matched to a gene: 10. Germline V gives CDR1 SEHNR, CDR2 FQNEAQ (reference sequence). The CDR3 extends over 18 amino acids. The CDR3 here is CASSLTKTSGGVYNEQFF. The DNA of the CDR3 is TGTGCCAGCAGCTTAACCAAGACTAGCGGGGGGGTTTATAATGAGCAGTTCTTC.

The rearrangement uses TRBV19 and TRBJ1-1; D is undetermined. The germline V gene encodes CDR1 LNHDA and CDR2 SQIVND (reference sequence). Trimming took 3 bases from V and 4 from J, leaving 18 bases between them. The CDR3 is 16 residues long. DNA for the CDR3: TGTGCCAGTAGTATGGATGGAGCGTCCGGAAGCACTGAAGCTTTCTTT. This encodes CASSMDGASGSTEAFF.

This chain connects TRBV9 to TRBJ2-5, with TRBD2 as a possible D gene (6 bases). The CDR3 consists of 14 residues. Germline CDR1 SGDLS, CDR2 YYNGEE. Trimming took 5 bases from V and 1 from J, leaving 12 bases between them. The CDR3 DNA is TGTGCCAGCAGTGGGAGGACTGGCCAAGAGACCCAGTACTTC. It codes for CASSGRTGQETQYF.

CDR3 nucleotides: TGTGCCATCGCGCACCCAGGGGAGACCCAGTACTTC. It yields the protein CAIAHPGETQYF. The rearrangement joins TRBV10-3 to TRBJ2-5; tentative D call: TRBD1 (5 bases). CDR1 is ENHRY and CDR2 is SYGVKD in the germline V gene. This CDR3 is built from 12 residues. V was trimmed by 8 bases and J by 5 bases, leaving 12 bases between them.

The chain links TRBV4-3 to TRBJ1-5, with D tentatively TRBD1 (5 bases). Germline V lookup: CDR1 LGHNA, CDR2 YSLEER. Trimming stripped 0 bases from V and 2 bases from J, with 8 bases between. This CDR3 comprises 15 residues. In DNA form, the CDR3 reads TGCGCCAGCAGCCAAGAGGTACAGGGCAATCAGCCCCAGCATTTT. Protein product: CASSQEVQGNQPQHF.

This clone has more than one count but fewer than ten. CDR3 sequence: CASSIPLGGRETQYF. The CDR3 DNA reads as TGTGCCAGTAGTATCCCCCTCGGGGGGCGGGAGACCCAGTACTTC. The rearrangement joins TRBV19 to TRBJ2-5; D possibly corresponds to TRBD2 (7 bases). Per the germline V gene, CDR1 is LNHDA and CDR2 is SQIVND (reference sequence). The CDR3 is 15 amino acids. The V end was cut by 3 bases, the J end by 5 bases, with 16 bases between. The complete variable domain, with remaining parts taken from reference TRBV19 and TRBJ2-5, reads DGGITQSPKYLFRKEGQNVTLSCEQNLNHDAMYWYRQDPGQGLRLIYYSQIVNDFQKGDIAEGYSVSREKKESFPLTVTSAQKNPTAFYLCASSIPLGGRETQYFGPGTRLLVL.

V gene TRBV5-8 combines with J gene TRBJ2-3; TRBD2 is a possible D gene (5 bases). The CDR3 is 17 amino acids. The germline V gene has CDR1 SGHTS and CDR2 YDEGEE. Trimming pared 7 bases from V and 1 base from J, leaving 22 bases between. The CDR3 bases are TGTGCCAGCCGCGCCCTGACTAAAGCGGTGGGCACAGATACGCAGTATTTT. Translated: CASRALTKAVGTDTQYF.

The chain combines TRBV27 with TRBJ2-3; D call uncertain. CDR3 length: 13 amino acids. The germline V and J ends were trimmed by 4 bases and 2 bases, with 7 bases remaining between them. Germline values: CDR1 MNHEY, CDR2 SMNVEV (reference sequence). In DNA form, the CDR3 reads TGTGCCAGCAGTTCCGTCGTCACAGATACGCAGTATTTT. Encoded protein: CASSSVVTDTQYF.

On this clone: A far larger clone is a single base away, which makes a read error likely. The sample carries other DNA sequences with the same CDR3. The chain carries TRBV14 and TRBJ1-2; D remains ambiguous. The CDR3 is made up of 13 amino acids. V was clipped by 3 bases and J by 8 bases, with 13 bases between them. Germline CDR1 and CDR2: SGHDN and FVKESK. The CDR3 DNA follows: TGTGCCAGCAGCCATGATAGGAGGCGAGGCTACACCTTC. It encodes CASSHDRRRGYTF.

The CDR3 region has the DNA TGTGCAAGTCGCTTTAAGGGACTAGCGGGGGGAATACTTTACAATGAGCAGTTCTTC. Protein: CASRFKGLAGGILYNEQFF. The rearrangement links TRBV12-2 to TRBJ2-1; TRBD2 is the table's D call, not checked against the DNA. TRBV12-2 constitutes a pseudogene. The CDR3 runs 19 residues.

V usage is TRBV6-1 and J usage is TRBJ2-1; TRBD2 matches 15 bases. Germline loops: CDR1 MNHNS, CDR2 SASEGT. The CDR3 is 19 residues long. V lost 1 base and J lost 0; bases outside the gene matches: 4. CDR3 coding DNA: TGTGCCAGCAGTGAAGTGGGACTAGCGGGGGGCCTCTCCTACAATGAGCAGTTCTTC. Encoded protein: CASSEVGLAGGLSYNEQFF.

The rearrangement links TRBV6-5 to TRBJ2-2; a weak D match, TRBD2 (5 bases). Per the germline V gene, CDR1 is MNHEY and CDR2 is SVGAGI. V lost 3 bases and J 7 bases, leaving 9 bases between the germline ends. The CDR3 has 13 amino acids. The chain's CDR3 is CASSYEGFGELFF. The CDR3 region has the DNA TGTGCCAGCAGTTATGAGGGATTCGGGGAGCTGTTTTTT.